This T cell receptor beta chain was documented in a study of T cells after yellow fever vaccination. As regards this clonotype: The antigen is not known.

Study results and caveats: Re-detected after boosting: most primary clones, 96% of CD4 and about 85% of CD8. Some clonotypes were seen in both the CD4 and the CD8 compartments. These made up a small share and likely arose from convergent recombination.

Each CDR3 protein is one row after TCRdb ran MiXCR on the 5' RACE reads. This sample yields just over 300,000 distinct CDR3 sequences, of which around 3.6% are seen a single time; about a quarter belongs to the top ten. The germline V and J ends were trimmed by 2 bases and 10 bases, with 6 bases remaining between them. This CDR3 has 12 residues. CDR1 and CDR2 (germline): SGHTA, FQGNSA. The source of this sequence is a man between 18 and 29 years old who received the YFV17D yellow fever vaccine. This chain connects TRBV7-2 to TRBJ1-6; D uncertain. The sequences come from PBMCs, collected on the day of the yellow fever booster vaccination. The CDR3 protein is CASSLRLSPLHF. For the CDR3, the DNA is TGTGCCAGCAGCTTAAGGCTCTCACCCCTCCACTTT.